Given below is one T cell receptor beta chain in context. These data belong to a study of blood T cell repertoires in COVID-19. Sequenced by immunoSEQ multiplex PCR; TCRdb stores in-frame clones only, minus some. Altogether about 250,000 clones are present, about 79% being singletons, with the ten largest covering 8.9%. This CDR3 is 16 amino acids long. CDR1 is KGHSH and CDR2 is LQKENI in the germline V gene. Trimming took 3 bases from V and 9 from J; bases not matched to a gene: 11. This chain links TRBV18 with TRBJ1-6, with 7 bases that match TRBD1. The material sequenced was peripheral blood. The TCR comes from a man older than 75 with acute or convalescent COVID-19. Here the CDR3 DNA reads TGTGCCAGCTCACCCGAACAGGGGTGGGGCGGTTCACCCCTCCACTTT. This gives the protein CASSPEQGWGGSPLHF.